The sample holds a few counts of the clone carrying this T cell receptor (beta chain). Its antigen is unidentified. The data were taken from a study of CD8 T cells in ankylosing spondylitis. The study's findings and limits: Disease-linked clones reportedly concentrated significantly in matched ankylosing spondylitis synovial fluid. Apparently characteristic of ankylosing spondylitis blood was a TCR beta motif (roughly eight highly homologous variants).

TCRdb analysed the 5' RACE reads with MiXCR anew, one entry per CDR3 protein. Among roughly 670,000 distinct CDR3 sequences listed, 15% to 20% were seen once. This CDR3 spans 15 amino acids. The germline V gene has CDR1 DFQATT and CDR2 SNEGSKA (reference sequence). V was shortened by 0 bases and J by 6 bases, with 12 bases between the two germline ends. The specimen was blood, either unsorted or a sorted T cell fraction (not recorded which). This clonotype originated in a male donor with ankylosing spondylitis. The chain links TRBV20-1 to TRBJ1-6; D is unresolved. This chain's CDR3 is CSARDGGGGNSPLHF. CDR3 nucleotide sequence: TGCAGTGCTAGAGATGGAGGCGGTGGTAATTCACCCCTCCACTTT.